This T cell receptor (beta chain) stems from a study of human T cells and chemical hapten exposure. Study as a whole: Donors were sensitized with 2% DPC on the upper inner arm.

The CDR3 has 13 amino acids. Germline loops: CDR1 MDHEN, CDR2 SYDVKM. Trimming removed 6 bases from V and 3 bases from J; junction bases left unmatched: 4. About this clonotype itself: Antigen: not known.

Time point given: patch test 3, about 24 weeks after DPC sensitization. The treatment denotes: therapeutic diphenylcyclopropenone sensitization with weekly scalp DPC. TCRdb passed the RACE reads through MiXCR, listing each CDR3 protein once. The table records around 110,000 distinct CDR3 sequences, about 11% of them present only once. Study results and limitations: With DPC sensitization, TCRs exceeding 1 in 1000 frequency showed no change. Because they had alopecia, donors may respond immunologically unlike healthy people.

This clonotype originated in a woman aged 45-59 years with alopecia areata. Some clones in this sample may be carry-over from other donors' samples. V and J are TRBV28 and TRBJ2-5; TRBD1 agrees at 7 bases. Sample: whole blood, taken in connection with sensitization to the hapten diphenylcyclopropenone (DPC). This CDR3 reads CASSETGKETQYF. CDR3 nucleotide sequence: TGTGCCAGCAGCGAGACAGGGAAAGAGACCCAGTACTTC. The full variable domain, rest sourced from reference TRBV28 and TRBJ2-5, is DVKVTQSSRYLVKRTGEKVFLECVQDMDHENMFWYRQDPGLGLRLIYFSYDVKMKEKGDIPEGYSVSREKKERFSLILESASTNQTSMYLCASSETGKETQYFGPGTRLLVL.